One sample yielded the 21 T cell receptor beta chains listed below, sequenced in a study of glioma-infiltrating T cells. TCR alpha and beta CDR3 regions were amplified from RNA using iRepertoire nested multiplex PCR. TCRdb called the multiplex PCR reads again in MiXCR, with one record for every CDR3 protein. The table records 160,000 or so distinct CDR3 sequences, around 45% of them present only once. Material: glioma tissue, nonneoplastic brain tissue, or PBMCs (not recorded which). These receptors originate from a human donor with low-grade glioma or glioblastoma, undergoing nonglioma brain surgery, or in good health (not recorded which).

This clonotype came up a few times. The rearrangement links TRBV7-6 to TRBJ2-2, with no clear D. The germline CDR1 and CDR2 sequences are SGHVS and FNYEAQ. This CDR3 is built from 15 residues. The V end was cut by 5 bases, the J end by 1 base, with 11 bases between. The DNA of the CDR3 is TGTGCCAGCAGCCCGCCGACGGTGAACACCGGGGAGCTGTTTTTT. This translates into CASSPPTVNTGELFF.

This clonotype has only a few counts. The rearrangement joins TRBV3-1 to TRBJ2-1; unclear D gene. V was clipped by 2 bases and J by 2 bases, with 10 bases between them. The CDR3 has 15 residues. CDR1 and CDR2 from the germline V gene are LGHDT and YNNKEL (reference sequence). CDR3 residues: CASSQQRPTYNEQFF. CDR3 DNA: TGTGCCAGCAGCCAACAGCGCCCGACCTACAATGAGCAGTTCTTC.

The J gene is TRBJ2-2, the V gene TRBV2, with 9 bases lining up with TRBD2. The V and J ends lost 8 bases and 7 bases, in that order; junction bases with no gene match: 11. This CDR3 is built from 15 residues. Germline CDR1 SNHLY, CDR2 FYNNEI. In DNA, the CDR3 is TGTGCCAGCTTAAGGATAGCGGGAGATAACGGGGAGCTGTTTTTT. Its translation: CASLRIAGDNGELFF. Variable domain in full (rest from reference TRBV2 and TRBJ2-2): EPEVTQTPSHQVTQMGQEVILRCVPISNHLYFYWYRQILGQKVEFLVSFYNNEISEKSEIFDDQFSVERPDGSNFTLKIRSTKLEDSAMYFCASLRIAGDNGELFFGEGSRLTVL.

In its sample, this clonotype was seen many times. The CDR3 region is CASSPTGFNNQPQHF. As DNA, the CDR3 is TGTGCCAGCAGTCCGACAGGGTTTAACAATCAGCCCCAGCATTTT. J is TRBJ1-5 and V is TRBV28, with 7 bases aligning to TRBD1. The CDR3 extends over 15 amino acids. The V and J ends lost 5 bases and 3 bases, in that order; junction bases with no gene match: 7. Germline V lookup: CDR1 MDHEN, CDR2 SYDVKM.

This clonotype was found many times. This rearrangement joins TRBV25-1 to TRBJ1-6; 7 nucleotides line up with TRBD1. Germline V gene lookup returns CDR1 MGHDK and CDR2 SYGVNS. V was pared by 6 bases and J by 10 bases, with 15 bases of the junction left unmatched. The CDR3 contains 16 residues. The CDR3 DNA is TGTGCCAGCAGCCCCAACCAAGGGGGCGTGGCGTCACCCCTCCACTTT. This translates into CASSPNQGGVASPLHF.

In its sample, this clonotype was seen many times. The gene calls are TRBV27 and TRBJ1-5, with no clear D. This CDR3 spans 13 amino acids. Germline V gene lookup returns CDR1 MNHEY and CDR2 SMNVEV (reference sequence). V was clipped by 0 bases and J by 3 bases, with 3 bases between them. The CDR3 spells CASSLSPNQPQHF. The CDR3 DNA follows: TGTGCCAGCAGTTTATCTCCCAATCAGCCCCAGCATTTT.

The chain has TRBV20-1 and TRBJ1-1; 7 positions match TRBD1. The CDR3 contains 15 residues. Germline V gives CDR1 DFQATT, CDR2 SNEGSKA (reference sequence). V shed 7 bases and J 4 bases; nucleotides not matched to a gene: 15. The DNA for the CDR3 is TGCAGTGTAACGGAGGGGGCCTACGGCGTCACTGAAGCTTTCTTT. Translating it yields CSVTEGAYGVTEAFF.

CDR3 residues: CASSLIRGNYGYTF. The CDR3, as DNA: TGTGCCAGCAGCTTAATCCGGGGAAACTATGGCTACACCTTC. J is TRBJ1-2 and V is TRBV7-9, with D unclear. Germline V gene data show CDR1 as SEHNR and CDR2 as FQNEAQ (reference sequence). The length of the CDR3 is 14 residues. Trimming shortened V by 2 bases and J by 2 bases, and 9 bases separated the two germline ends. The full variable domain, with the rest looked up from reference TRBV7-9 and TRBJ1-2, is DTGVSQNPRHKITKRGQNVTFRCDPISEHNRLYWYRQTLGQGPEFLTYFQNEAQLEKSRLLSDRFSAERPKGSFSTLEIQRTEQGDSAMYLCASSLIRGNYGYTFGSGTRLTVV.

Note on this clonotype: It is likely a read error, because the conserved phenylalanine at the end of the CDR3 is missing. This chain joins TRBV27 and TRBJ2-3, with TRBD2 matching over 7 bases. The CDR3 totals 14 residues. CDR1 and CDR2 from the germline V gene are MNHEY and SMNVEV (reference sequence). In nucleotides, the CDR3 is TGCGCCAGCAGTCTCCGGACTAGATCCGATACGCAGTATCTT. It is translated as CASSLRTRSDTQYL.

This clonotype was recorded at least ten times. The chain joins TRBV6-1 to TRBJ1-1, with D tentatively TRBD1 (5 bases). Germline V gene sequence: CDR1 MNHNS, CDR2 SASEGT. The V end lost 6 bases, the J end lost 2 bases, and 13 bases lay between the germline ends. The CDR3 covers 14 residues. CDR3 amino acids: CASSESGRNTEAFF. CDR3 nucleotide sequence: TGTGCCAGCAGCGAATCAGGGCGTAACACTGAAGCTTTCTTT.

The table lists this clonotype with a count of one. One end of the junction is discordant with germline, which a read error may explain. The V and J genes are TRBV20-1 and TRBJ1-5; D gene uncertain. CDR3 size: 12 residues. Germline V lookup: CDR1 DFQATT, CDR2 SNEGSKA (reference sequence). The CDR3, as DNA: TGCAGTGCTCATAATAGCAATCAACCCCAGAATTTT. Amino acid sequence: CSAHNSNQPQNF.

This clonotype came up many times. The genes are TRBV7-6 and TRBJ2-1; TRBD1 agrees at 9 bases. J lost 9 bases, V lost 5 bases, and 5 bases had no gene match. The germline CDR1 and CDR2 sequences are SGHVS and FNYEAQ. The CDR3 covers 13 residues. CDR3 nucleotides: TGTGCCAGCAGCCCGGGACAGGGAGGTGAGCAGTTCTTC. It translates to CASSPGQGGEQFF.

This chain uses TRBV4-1 with TRBJ2-3, with 11 positions matching TRBD2. The V gene's germline CDR1 is MGHRA and CDR2 YSYEKL. The trim removed 4 bases at V and 6 bases at J, leaving 9 bases unmatched. This CDR3 is built from 16 residues. CDR3 loop: CASSLLLAGVFDTQYF. CDR3 coding DNA: TGCGCCAGCAGCCTATTACTAGCGGGAGTTTTCGATACGCAGTATTTT.

A remark on this clonotype: A single base separates this from a much larger clone, so it may be a read error. The genes are TRBV7-2 and TRBJ2-1; D gene ambiguous. This CDR3 contains 11 residues. Trimming left V 2 bases short and J 10 bases short, with 6 bases between. Germline V CDR1 and CDR2: SGHTA, FQGNSA. CDR3: CASSLPGEQFF. The CDR3 coding sequence is TGTGCCAGCAGCTTACCCGGGGAGCAGTTCTTC.

Turning to this clonotype: This may stem from a read error, because a much larger clone lies one nucleotide away. The V gene is TRBV24-1, the J gene TRBJ1-1; D uncertain. Germline V gene lookup returns CDR1 KGHDR and CDR2 SFDVKD. CDR3 size: 12 residues. CDR3 sequence: CATSDPDTGAFF. DNA of the CDR3: TGTGCCACCAGTGACCCCGACACTGGAGCTTTCTTT.

Note on this clonotype: This clone may be a read error of a much larger clone one base away. The V gene is TRBV28, the J gene TRBJ2-5; no clear D. Germline V gene lookup returns CDR1 MDHEN and CDR2 SYDVKM. This CDR3 comprises 16 residues. Here the CDR3 DNA reads TGTGCCAGCAGTTTATGGGGAAGCGACACGAAAGAGACCGAGTACTTC. Its translation: CASSLWGSDTKETEYF.

This sequence joins TRBV14 and TRBJ2-1; TRBD2 matches 9 bases. CDR3 length: 16 amino acids. V gave up 2 bases and J gave up 3 bases; unmatched junction bases: 5. Germline V gene sequence: CDR1 SGHDN, CDR2 FVKESK. CDR3: CASSQLGLAFYNEQFF. CDR3 DNA sequence: TGTGCCAGCAGCCAATTAGGACTAGCGTTCTACAATGAGCAGTTCTTC.

This clonotype was detected many times. The chain carries TRBV28 and TRBJ2-1; D gene ambiguous. This CDR3 has 12 amino acids. Trimming stripped 1 base from V and 7 bases from J, with 5 bases between. The germline V gene has CDR1 MDHEN and CDR2 SYDVKM. The CDR3 sequence is CASSLSANEQFF. The CDR3 DNA sequence: TGTGCCAGCAGTTTATCTGCAAATGAGCAGTTCTTC. The full variable domain, its missing parts supplied by reference TRBV28 and TRBJ2-1, is DVKVTQSSRYLVKRTGEKVFLECVQDMDHENMFWYRQDPGLGLRLIYFSYDVKMKEKGDIPEGYSVSREKKERFSLILESASTNQTSMYLCASSLSANEQFFGPGTRLTVL.

This clonotype was seen a single time. The V call is TRBV18, the J call TRBJ1-1; D is unresolved. From germline, CDR1 is KGHSH and CDR2 LQKENI. V dropped 9 bases and J dropped 0 bases, with 8 bases sitting between them. The CDR3 extends over 12 amino acids. CDR3 DNA sequence: TGTGCCAGATCCCGGATGAACACTGAAGCTTTCTTT. Protein sequence: CARSRMNTEAFF.

A note on this clonotype: A much larger clone lies one base from this, so it may be a read error. The J gene is TRBJ1-3, the V gene TRBV20-1; possible D gene TRBD1, 6 bases. Germline CDR1 and CDR2: DFQATT and SNEGSKA (reference sequence). This CDR3 is 16 amino acids long. CDR3 sequence (DNA): TGCAGTGATAGAGATTCCCTAGCGGGGGGCGGGAACACCATATATTTT. Its translation is CSDRDSLAGGGNTIYF.

In its sample, this clonotype was seen a few times. The chain carries TRBV10-3 and TRBJ1-1; D not resolved. The germline V and J ends were trimmed by 8 bases and 1 base, with 5 bases remaining between them. Germline values: CDR1 ENHRY, CDR2 SYGVKD. The CDR3 has 11 residues. In DNA, the CDR3 is TGTGCCATCCGACAGAACACTGAAGCTTTCTTT. This codes for CAIRQNTEAFF.